The T cell receptor (beta chain) described here comes from a study of T cell responses to AZD1222 COVID-19 vaccine. General study results and limits: Regions 160-218 and 743-854 dominated among vaccine-associated CD4 TCRs spanning spike. Repertoires were collected only later (after the peak T cell response had occurred).

For this clone: Its antigen is unidentified.

The CDR3 covers 16 residues. J gave up 6 bases and V 4 bases, and 9 bases lay outside the gene matches. The germline CDR1 and CDR2 sequences are SGHAT and FQNNGV. Method: immunoSEQ multiplex PCR; TCRdb's copy keeps in-frame clones and lacks some. The sample records about 83,000 clones, more than 70% being singletons. The sequence derives from an adult in good health. The rearrangement uses TRBV11-2 and TRBJ1-6; 7 bases fit TRBD1. The input for sequencing was peripheral blood, taken on day 0 of AZD1222 vaccination. The CDR3: CASSSGQAFFNSPLHF. Written as DNA, the CDR3 is TGTGCCAGCAGCTCCGGACAGGCCTTTTTTAATTCACCCCTCCACTTT.